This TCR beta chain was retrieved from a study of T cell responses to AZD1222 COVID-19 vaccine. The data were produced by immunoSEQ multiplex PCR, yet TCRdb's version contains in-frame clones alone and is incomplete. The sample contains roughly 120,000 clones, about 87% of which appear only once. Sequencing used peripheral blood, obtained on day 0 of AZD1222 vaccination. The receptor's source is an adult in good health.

DNA for the CDR3: TGTGCCACCAGCAGAGACATGAGCTCCTACAATGAGCAGTTCTTC. Translation gives CATSRDMSSYNEQFF. The J gene is TRBJ2-1, the V gene TRBV15; D call uncertain. Trimming stripped 0 bases from V and 0 bases from J, with 6 bases between. In germline, CDR1 is LNHNV, CDR2 YYDKDF (reference sequence). This CDR3 contains 15 residues.